Described below is a single TCR beta chain sequence and its context. The antigen this receptor binds is unknown. The record originates from a study of T cell clusters in autoimmune cytopenias (dated by TCRdb to the late 2010s). In the study overall: TRB sequencing reached a median depth of roughly 52,000 reads per sample and yielded a median of roughly 2,500 distinct TRB clonotypes per sample. TRB and IGH repertoires from peripheral blood were sequenced in autoimmune cytopenia patients at active disease and during treatment follow-up, with healthy, CLL and autoimmune hepatitis controls included alongside. The goal of the study was to find out whether patients with autoimmune cytopenia have a disease-specific immune repertoire signature that could be used as a blood-based biomarker. General study outcomes and caveats: In the comparison of secondary cytopenia with CLL, no cluster-lack signature showed up, apparently because the dominant lymphoma-associated repertoire masked the signature. A lack of physiological T cell clusters in primary autoimmune cytopenia patients was suggested by GLIPH, as 51 clusters were found to be exclusive to healthy donors versus roughly 15 exclusive to patients. Compared with active autoimmune hepatitis patients, healthy donors had almost three times as many exclusive TRB clusters, a finding consistent with an autoimmunity-wide signature. TRB repertoire shifts, with less even repertoires in secondary cytopenia and CLL, mostly reflected lymphoma bias rather than autoimmunity. The T cell clusters were only ever defined in silico, so experimental validation of their functional role was still needed.

The CDR3 sequence holds 11 residues, the cysteine and phenylalanine included. No DNA is recorded. The germline V gene gives CDR1 as MNHEY and CDR2 as SVGAGI. To amplify TRB rearrangements, a touch-down multiplex PCR protocol was run with the TRB-A and TRB-B primer pools combined in a single tube. Two consecutive PCR reactions with Phusion HS II polymerase added Illumina adapters and sample indices to the amplicons. The amplicons were gel-purified using the NucleoSpin Gel and PCR Clean-up kit, after which quantification was performed by Qubit and quality was checked on an Agilent 2100 Bioanalyzer. Sequencing of the libraries was done on an Illumina MiSeq with paired-end, single-indexed, 600-cycle runs. The source study handled its data this way. MiXCR version 2.1.12 with the default MiXCR reference library was used to align and assemble TRB reads. A clone was defined by each unique CDR3 nucleotide sequence, and analysis was restricted to productive sequences with at least two reads. Alpha-parameterized diversity profiles (alpha 0 to 5), including the Shannon (alpha 1) and Simpson (alpha 2) indices, were computed with an R script to assess repertoire diversity. Combinatorial TRB VJ usage was computed with the tcR package and compared between cohorts by principal component analysis with ade4. GLIPH was used to cluster TCRbeta CDR3s in pairs of cohorts matched for age and read depth, and a Wilcoxon test was used to compare cluster frequencies. TCRdb reprocessed the raw reads; every CDR3 protein sequence is a single record, and DNA is not supplied. It is TCRdb's table, rather than the study itself, that gives the V and J calls and clone size. This sample's table contains about 8,100 distinct CDR3 sequences. The top ten constitute about 6% of the sample.

TRB amplification used approximately 250 ng of peripheral blood genomic DNA, 30,000 to 40,000 genome equivalents, per sample. Recombination linked TRBV6-5 to TRBJ2-5. The clonotype was recovered from a human donor with an autoimmune cytopenia or autoimmune hepatitis (not recorded which). The source material was peripheral blood. The CDR3 sequence is CASSYMGTQYF.